This paragraph reports one T cell receptor beta chain. The authors' processing: Reference gene primer amplification gave estimated nucleated cell counts. Clones were read by immunoSEQ multiplex PCR, and TCRdb kept only the in-frame ones, dropping some. From that table come the V and J calls and clone size; the DNA was used to work out D and trimming. The sample records about 140,000 clones, 70% to 80% being singletons. The CDR3 totals 15 residues. Germline CDR1 reads LNHNV; CDR2 reads YYDKDF (reference sequence). V shed 1 base and J 7 bases; nucleotides not matched to a gene: 5. The entry originates in a study of blood T cell repertoires in COVID-19. Study details: From the United States, Italy and Spain came samples of acute and convalescent COVID-19. T cells, B-cell-depleted T cells, or PBMCs supplied cDNA or gDNA.

The receptor comes from a woman of 80 years or more with active or convalescent COVID-19. V is TRBV15 and J is TRBJ2-1; 9 nucleotides align to TRBD2. The sequenced material came from peripheral blood. The CDR3 loop reads CATSRGAAGGNEQFF. CDR3 bases: TGTGCCACCAGCAGAGGTGCAGCGGGGGGTAATGAGCAGTTCTTC.